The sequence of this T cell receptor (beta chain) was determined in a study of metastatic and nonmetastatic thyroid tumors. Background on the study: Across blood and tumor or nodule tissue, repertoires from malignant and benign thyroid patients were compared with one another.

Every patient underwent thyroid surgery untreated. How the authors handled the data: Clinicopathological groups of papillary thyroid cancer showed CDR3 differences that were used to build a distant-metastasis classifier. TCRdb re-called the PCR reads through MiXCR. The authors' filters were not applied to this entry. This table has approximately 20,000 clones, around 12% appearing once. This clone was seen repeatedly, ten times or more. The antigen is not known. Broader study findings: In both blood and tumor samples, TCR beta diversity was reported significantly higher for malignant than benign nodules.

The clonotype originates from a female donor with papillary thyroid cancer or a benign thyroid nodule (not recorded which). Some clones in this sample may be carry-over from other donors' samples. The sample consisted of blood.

CDR3 bases: TGCAGCGTTTATGGACTAGCGGGAGCGGGTGAGACCCAGTACTTC. Translated: CSVYGLAGAGETQYF. The genes are TRBV29-1 and TRBJ2-5, with 13 bases identical to TRBD2. In germline, CDR1 is SQVTM, CDR2 ANQGSEA. The J segment lost 5 bases and the V segment lost 5 bases, leaving 8 bases of the junction unmatched. The length of the CDR3 is 15 residues.